A selection of T cell receptor beta chains follows, all from one sample in a study of response to subunit inactivated influenza vaccine. From the RT-PCR reads, TCRdb called clonotypes with MiXCR, one entry per CDR3 protein. The table shows 650,000 to 800,000 distinct CDR3 sequences, with around 14% occurring only once. Source: PBMCs from blood, taken around 14 days before vaccination. The source of these receptors is a man aged 45-65 years who received an inactivated influenza vaccine. CDR3s include the opening cysteine and the closing phenylalanine or tryptophan. The D gene is left open where the match is weak. Clone size, where shown, is once, few, many, or a class for clones that have expanded.

d_gene	v_gene	j_gene	abundance	CDR3nt	CDR3aa
-	TRBV5-1	TRBJ1-1	few	TGCGCCAGCAGCTTCGGGACGGGACAAGCTTTCTTT	CASSFGTGQAFF
-	TRBV20-1	TRBJ1-2	few	TGCAGTGCTAGAAACGACCGGTGGAACTATGGCTACACCTTC	CSARNDRWNYGYTF
-	TRBV20-1	TRBJ2-7	many	TGCAGTGCTAGTGGGCAGGGAGCCACCTACGAGCAGTACTTC	CSASGQGATYEQYF
TRBD1	TRBV20-1	TRBJ1-2	many	TGCAGTGCTAGGGGAAGGGGACAGGGTTTCTATGGCTACACCTTC	CSARGRGQGFYGYTF
-	TRBV7-8	TRBJ2-2	-	TGTGCCAGCAGCTTAACTGACCTGGGTGCCGGGGAGCTGTTTTTT	CASSLTDLGAGELFF
-	TRBV20-1	TRBJ2-3	-	TGCAGTGCTAAGGGCACAGATACGCAGTATTTT	CSAKGTDTQYF
TRBD1	TRBV5-4	TRBJ2-1	few	TGTGCCAGCAGCGATGGGACAGGGGGCTTGTACAATGAGCAGTTCTTC	CASSDGTGGLYNEQFF
-	TRBV12-3/TRBV12-4	TRBJ2-5	many	TGTGCCAGCAGTTTTCGGACCTGGGGAGAGACCCAGTACTTC	CASSFRTWGETQYF
TRBD2	TRBV6-2/TRBV6-3	TRBJ2-2	-	TGTGCCAGCAGTTACTTCAGCGGGGGGGCCGCCGGGGAGCTGTTTTTT	CASSYFSGGAAGELFF
-	TRBV6-5	TRBJ2-1	many	TGTGCCAGCAGTTACCGAGGACCTTACAATGAGCAGTTCTTC	CASSYRGPYNEQFF
TRBD2	TRBV6-5	TRBJ2-7	few	TGTGCCAGCAGTTACTCCGCGGGGGGCGACGAGCAGTACTTC	CASSYSAGGDEQYF
-	TRBV5-6	TRBJ2-1	few	TGTGCCAGCAGCGGGACCGGTCCCCATGAGCAGTTCTTC	CASSGTGPHEQFF
-	TRBV20-1	TRBJ2-1	many	TGCAGTGCTAGCTCGGGCTCCTACAATGAGCAGTTCTTC	CSASSGSYNEQFF
TRBD1	TRBV2	TRBJ2-1	many	TGTGCCAGCAGTCCCGGGACAGGCCGATGGAATGAGCAGTTCTTC	CASSPGTGRWNEQFF
TRBD2	TRBV6-4	TRBJ2-3	few	TGTGCCAGCAAGGGACTAGCAAGGGATACGCAGTATTTT	CASKGLARDTQYF
TRBD1	TRBV7-8	TRBJ2-2	-	TGTGCCAGCAGCCGACAGGGGGCGAGCTCCACCGGGGAGCTGTTTTTT	CASSRQGASSTGELFF
-	TRBV7-9	TRBJ2-3	-	TGTGCCAGCAGCCCGTCTATTAGTGCGGATACGCAGTATTTT	CASSPSISADTQYF
-	TRBV29-1	TRBJ2-1	many	TGCAGCGTTGAAGCCTTGTTATCGGGAAATGAGCAGTTCTTC	CSVEALLSGNEQFF
TRBD1	TRBV5-1	TRBJ2-1	many	TGCGCCAGCAGCTTGGGGACAGGGTCCTACAATGAGCAGTTCTTC	CASSLGTGSYNEQFF
TRBD2	TRBV7-8	TRBJ2-1	-	TGTGCCAGCAGCTTAGAATCGGGGGGGCTCTACAATGAGCAGTTCTTC	CASSLESGGLYNEQFF
TRBD1	TRBV7-9	TRBJ1-5	-	TGTGCCAGCAGCTTTGGGACAGGGGAGCATCAGCCCCAGCATTTT	CASSFGTGEHQPQHF
-	TRBV5-5	TRBJ1-5	-	TGTGCCAGCAGCTTGGTCGGGGGGCGGAATAATCAGCCCCAGCATTTT	CASSLVGGRNNQPQHF
TRBD2	TRBV20-1	TRBJ2-5	-	TGCAGTGCTCGAAATCTAGCGGGGGGAGAGACCCAGTACTTC	CSARNLAGGETQYF
TRBD2	TRBV12-5	TRBJ2-2	few	TGTGCTAGTGGTTTGAGTAGCGGGGGGGCCGGGAACACCGGGGAGCTGTTTTTT	CASGLSSGGAGNTGELFF
-	TRBV20-1	TRBJ2-2	-	TGCAGTGCTGGTAGGAACACCGGGGAGCTGTTTTTT	CSAGRNTGELFF
TRBD1	TRBV28	TRBJ1-2	many	TGTGCCAGCAGTTCGACAGGGGCCAACTATGGCTACACCTTC	CASSSTGANYGYTF
TRBD1	TRBV12-3/TRBV12-4	TRBJ1-2	-	TGTGCCAGCAGGGGACAGGGGACCGCTAACTATGGCTACACCTTC	CASRGQGTANYGYTF
TRBD2	TRBV7-2	TRBJ2-5	-	TGTGCCAGCAGCTTAGCGGTGCGGGGGTCCGAGACCCAGTACTTC	CASSLAVRGSETQYF
-	TRBV29-1	TRBJ2-3	few	TGCAGCGTTGCGCAGGGCTCAACAGATACGCAGTATTTT	CSVAQGSTDTQYF
TRBD2	TRBV27	TRBJ2-1	-	TGTGCCAGCAGCCTCGGGAGGCCCGCCTACAATGAGCAGTTCTTC	CASSLGRPAYNEQFF
-	TRBV5-1	TRBJ2-5	-	TGCGCCAGCAGCACCCAAAACGGAGAGACCCAGTACTTC	CASSTQNGETQYF
TRBD1	TRBV7-8	TRBJ2-2	-	TGTGCCAGCAGCATGGGACAGGAGCCCGGGGAGCTGTTTTTT	CASSMGQEPGELFF
-	TRBV4-3	TRBJ2-7	few	TGCGCCAGCAGCCAAGCGTTGGCTGGCGAGCAGTACTTC	CASSQALAGEQYF
-	TRBV5-6	TRBJ2-1	many	TGTGCCAGCAGCTCCTGGTACAATGAGCAGTTCTTC	CASSSWYNEQFF
-	TRBV6-5	TRBJ1-6	-	TGTGCCAGCAGTTCCCGGGGAGGGCGGGATTCACCCCTCCACTTT	CASSSRGGRDSPLHF
-	TRBV5-1	TRBJ2-1	few	TGCGCCAGCAGCTTGGGTTACGGGAGCTCCTACAATGAGCAGTTCTTC	CASSLGYGSSYNEQFF
-	TRBV12-3/TRBV12-4	TRBJ2-4	many	TGTGCCAGCACCTCAGGAACGGTGTCTCACATTCAGTACTTC	CASTSGTVSHIQYF
-	TRBV5-6	TRBJ1-1	few	TGTGCCAGCAGCGGCTACACCCGGTCCCCGGGTTCAGCTTTCTTT	CASSGYTRSPGSAFF
-	TRBV6-2/TRBV6-3	TRBJ1-6	-	TGTGCCAGCAGACCCGGGACACCCGTTGGCACCCTCCACTTT	CASRPGTPVGTLHF
-	TRBV30	TRBJ1-1	-	TGTGCCTGGAGCCGGGGGGTCACTGAAGCTTTCTTT	CAWSRGVTEAFF
TRBD2	TRBV9	TRBJ2-1	-	TGTGCCAGCAGCACCCGTGGGGGGGGAGGGCCCGATGAGCAGTTCTTC	CASSTRGGGGPDEQFF
TRBD1	TRBV12-3/TRBV12-4	TRBJ1-2	many	TGTGCCAGCAGGACAGGGGTCCGTGGCTACACCTTC	CASRTGVRGYTF
-	TRBV25-1	TRBJ1-4	few	TGTGCCAGCAGCCCATTGGACGGTTCTGAAAAACTGTTTTTT	CASSPLDGSEKLFF
-	TRBV5-1	TRBJ1-6	many	TGCGCCAGCAGCTTGACCAGAGATAATTCACCCCTCCACTTT	CASSLTRDNSPLHF
-	TRBV25-1	TRBJ1-1	-	TGTGCCAGCAGACTGGGGGAGGGTGGCACTGAAGCTTTCTTT	CASRLGEGGTEAFF
TRBD2	TRBV7-9	TRBJ2-3	-	TGTGCCAGCAGCTTACCGTACCGGGGGGAAGGGGCAGATACGCAGTATTTT	CASSLPYRGEGADTQYF
-	TRBV20-1	TRBJ1-2	many	TGCAGTGCTAAAGGTTTGGAATATGGCTACACCTTC	CSAKGLEYGYTF
-	TRBV20-1	TRBJ1-2	few	TGCAGTGCTAGGTACTCTAACTATGGCTACACCTTC	CSARYSNYGYTF
-	TRBV7-9	TRBJ2-7	-	TGTGCCAGCAGCTTAGCCGTGTGGGGGGCTTACGAGCAGTACTTC	CASSLAVWGAYEQYF
-	TRBV11-2	TRBJ1-5	-	TGTGCCAGCAGCTTAGGCAGTGGTGGGAAAAATCAGCCCCAGCATTTT	CASSLGSGGKNQPQHF
-	TRBV11-2	TRBJ1-5	many	TGTGCCAGCAGCCCCCGGGGGTTTAGGGGCAATCAGCCCCAGCATTTT	CASSPRGFRGNQPQHF